This is a list of T cell receptor beta chains from one sample in a study of human T cells and chemical hapten exposure. TCRdb re-called the RACE reads with MiXCR, one entry per CDR3 protein. The sample consists of approximately 110,000 distinct CDR3 sequences, roughly 10% of them appearing once. The starting material was whole blood, obtained in connection with sensitization to the hapten diphenylcyclopropenone (DPC). The source of these receptors is a woman between 40 and 55 years old with alopecia areata. Some clones in this sample may be carry-over from other donors' samples. The CDR3 runs from the conserved cysteine through the conserved F or W. The D gene is left open where the match is weak. A clone size is listed for some rows: how often the clone was seen (once, few, many), or a class if it is expanded.

D,size,V,J,CDR3,DNA
NA,many,TRBV4-1,TRBJ2-1,CASSQDRVPYNEQFF,TGCGCCAGCAGCCAAGACAGGGTACCCTACAATGAGCAGTTCTTC
TRBD1,many,TRBV6-6,TRBJ2-3,CASSYSRGPSGDTQYF,TGTGCCAGCAGTTACAGCAGGGGGCCTTCGGGAGATACGCAGTATTTT
TRBD2,many,TRBV20-1,TRBJ2-7,CSARWEAGGRYEQYF,TGCAGTGCTAGATGGGAAGCGGGGGGTCGGTACGAGCAGTACTTC
NA,few,TRBV20-1,TRBJ2-7,CSAMDRVTYEQYF,TGCAGTGCTATGGACAGAGTGACCTACGAGCAGTACTTC
TRBD2,few,TRBV11-3,TRBJ2-3,CASSASLGRGGADTQYF,TGTGCCAGCAGCGCCTCGCTGGGTCGCGGGGGGGCGGATACGCAGTATTTT
TRBD1,few,TRBV4-1,TRBJ2-1,CASSRSGQGLNNEQFF,TGCGCCAGCAGCCGCTCCGGACAGGGGCTAAACAATGAGCAGTTCTTC
NA,few,TRBV19,TRBJ2-7,CASRGSGTRGGEQYF,TGTGCCAGTAGAGGGTCCGGGACCCGTGGGGGAGAGCAGTACTTC
NA,many,TRBV28,TRBJ1-1,CASKVLGGANTEAFF,TGTGCCAGCAAAGTCCTAGGAGGAGCGAACACTGAAGCTTTCTTT
TRBD2,many,TRBV29-1,TRBJ2-7,CSVSHPGGYEQYF,TGCAGCGTCTCACACCCCGGGGGGTACGAGCAGTACTTC
TRBD1,many,TRBV19,TRBJ1-5,CASSIGTGTYSNQPQHF,TGTGCCAGTAGTATAGGGACAGGGACATATAGCAATCAGCCCCAGCATTTT
NA,few,TRBV6-1,TRBJ1-3,CASSEVGRLSGNTIYF,TGTGCCAGCAGTGAAGTTGGACGGCTCTCTGGAAACACCATATATTTT
NA,NA,TRBV6-1,TRBJ1-5,CASKEGSESNQPQHF,TGTGCCAGCAAAGAGGGATCCGAAAGCAATCAGCCCCAGCATTTT
TRBD2,few,TRBV2,TRBJ2-2,CASSALLAKHTGELFF,TGTGCCAGCAGTGCGCTACTAGCGAAGCACACCGGGGAGCTGTTTTTT
NA,few,TRBV5-5,TRBJ1-5,CASSLGQNTNSNQPQHF,TGTGCCAGCAGCTTGGGGCAGAATACAAATAGCAATCAGCCCCAGCATTTT
TRBD2,NA,TRBV4-1,TRBJ2-2,CASSRKLAGVNTGELFF,TGCGCCAGCAGCCGAAAACTAGCGGGGGTTAACACCGGGGAGCTGTTTTTT
TRBD1,many,TRBV19,TRBJ1-6,CASGQGASGNSPLHF,TGTGCCAGTGGACAGGGGGCGTCAGGAAATTCACCCCTCCACTTT
NA,few,TRBV3-1,TRBJ2-5,CASTAYETQYF,TGTGCCAGTACGGCGTATGAGACCCAGTACTTC
TRBD1,NA,TRBV20-1,TRBJ1-4,CSARPVVTGAQKLFF,TGCAGTGCCAGACCAGTGGTGACAGGGGCCCAAAAACTGTTTTTT
TRBD1,few,TRBV6-1,TRBJ1-2,CASSIRQGANGYTF,TGTGCCAGCAGTATACGACAGGGGGCGAACGGCTACACCTTC
NA,medium-sized,TRBV6-2/TRBV6-3,TRBJ2-7,CASSSNEGSGHEQYF,TGTGCCAGCAGTTCCAATGAGGGGAGCGGCCACGAGCAGTACTTC
TRBD1,few,TRBV12-3/TRBV12-4,TRBJ2-3,CASGPQGSTDTQYF,TGTGCCAGCGGTCCACAGGGGAGCACAGATACGCAGTATTTT
NA,many,TRBV7-2,TRBJ1-5,CASSLDRNQPQHF,TGTGCCAGCAGCTTGGACAGAAATCAGCCCCAGCATTTT
NA,NA,TRBV5-4,TRBJ1-5,CASSPGVVGPQHF,TGTGCCAGCAGCCCCGGTGTTGTAGGACCCCAGCATTTT
NA,many,TRBV18,TRBJ1-1,CASSPLLPKQDLNTEAFF,TGTGCCAGCTCCCCGTTACTGCCCAAACAGGATTTGAACACTGAAGCTTTCTTT
NA,NA,TRBV4-2,TRBJ2-5,CASSQEYGIQMPPSYQETQYF,TGTGCCAGCAGCCAAGAATACGGGATCCAAATGCCCCCTTCGTACCAAGAGACCCAGTACTTC
NA,many,TRBV25-1,TRBJ1-1,CASSELGQLNTEAFF,TGTGCCAGCAGTGAATTAGGACAGCTGAACACTGAAGCTTTCTTT
TRBD1,few,TRBV29-1,TRBJ2-3,CSVDGQGASDTQYF,TGCAGCGTTGACGGACAGGGGGCGTCAGATACGCAGTATTTT
NA,few,TRBV5-1,TRBJ2-7,CASNPGQNYEQYF,TGCGCCAGCAATCCAGGACAGAACTACGAGCAGTACTTC
TRBD1,few,TRBV11-2,TRBJ2-7,CASSLMGTGGFNEQYF,TGTGCCAGCAGCTTAATGGGGACAGGGGGCTTCAACGAGCAGTACTTC